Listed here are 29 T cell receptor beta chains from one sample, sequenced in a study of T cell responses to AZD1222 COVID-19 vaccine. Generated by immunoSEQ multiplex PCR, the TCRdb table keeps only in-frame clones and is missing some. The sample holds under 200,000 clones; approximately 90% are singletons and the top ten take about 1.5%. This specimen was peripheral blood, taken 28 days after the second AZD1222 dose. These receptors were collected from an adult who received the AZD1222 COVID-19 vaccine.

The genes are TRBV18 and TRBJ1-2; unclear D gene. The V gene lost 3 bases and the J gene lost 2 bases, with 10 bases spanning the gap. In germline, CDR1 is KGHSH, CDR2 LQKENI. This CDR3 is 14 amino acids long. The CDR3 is CASSPGRRNYGYTF. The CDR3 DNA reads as TGTGCCAGCTCACCTGGGAGGAGAAACTATGGCTACACCTTC.

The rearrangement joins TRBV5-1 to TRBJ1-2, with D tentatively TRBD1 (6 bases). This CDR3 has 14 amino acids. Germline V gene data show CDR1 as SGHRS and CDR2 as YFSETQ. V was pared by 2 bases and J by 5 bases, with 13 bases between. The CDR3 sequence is CASSLQGRRYGYTF. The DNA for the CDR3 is TGCGCCAGCAGCTTACAGGGTAGGAGGTATGGCTACACCTTC.

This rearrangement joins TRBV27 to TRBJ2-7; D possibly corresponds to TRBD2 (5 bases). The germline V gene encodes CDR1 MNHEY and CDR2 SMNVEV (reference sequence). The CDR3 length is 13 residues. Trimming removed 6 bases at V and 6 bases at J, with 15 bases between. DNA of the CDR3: TGTGCCAGCAGAACCCCGGGGAGTTCCGAGCAGTACTTC. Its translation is CASRTPGSSEQYF.

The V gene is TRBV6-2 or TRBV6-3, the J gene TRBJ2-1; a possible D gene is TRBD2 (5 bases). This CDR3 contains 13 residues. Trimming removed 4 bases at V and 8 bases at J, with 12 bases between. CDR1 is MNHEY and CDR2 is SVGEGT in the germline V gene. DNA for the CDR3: TGTGCCAGCAGTTCGACGGGATGGTATGAGCAGTTCTTC. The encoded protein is CASSSTGWYEQFF.

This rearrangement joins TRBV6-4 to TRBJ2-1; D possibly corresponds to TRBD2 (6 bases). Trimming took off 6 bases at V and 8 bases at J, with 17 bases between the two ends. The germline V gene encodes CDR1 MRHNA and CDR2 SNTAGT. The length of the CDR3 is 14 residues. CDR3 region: CASSAGRGADEQFF. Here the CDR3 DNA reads TGTGCCAGCAGCGCGGGGAGAGGGGCGGATGAGCAGTTCTTC.

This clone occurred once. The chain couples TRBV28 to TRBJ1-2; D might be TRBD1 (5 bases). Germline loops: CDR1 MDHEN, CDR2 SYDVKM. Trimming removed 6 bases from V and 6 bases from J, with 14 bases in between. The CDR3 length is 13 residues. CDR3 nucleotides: TGTGCCAGCAGCCGCTCCACAGGTGATGGCTACACCTTC. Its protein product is CASSRSTGDGYTF.

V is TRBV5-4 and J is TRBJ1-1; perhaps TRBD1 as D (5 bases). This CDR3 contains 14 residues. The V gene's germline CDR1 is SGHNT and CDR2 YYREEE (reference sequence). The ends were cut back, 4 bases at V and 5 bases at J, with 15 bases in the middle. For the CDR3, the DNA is TGTGCCAGCAGCCCGGACATGACGGGAACTGAAGCTTTCTTT. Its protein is CASSPDMTGTEAFF.

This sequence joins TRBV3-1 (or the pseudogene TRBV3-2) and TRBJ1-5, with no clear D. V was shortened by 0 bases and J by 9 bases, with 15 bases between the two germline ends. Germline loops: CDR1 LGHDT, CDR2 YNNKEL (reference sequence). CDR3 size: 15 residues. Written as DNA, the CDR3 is TGTGCCAGCAGCCAAGATGGGAGCGGCCGGCGGCCCCAGCATTTT. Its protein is CASSQDGSGRRPQHF.

CDR3 amino acids: CASSYGVPGELFF. The CDR3 coding sequence is TGTGCCAGCAGTTACGGGGTACCCGGGGAGCTGTTTTTT. The chain joins TRBV6-2 or TRBV6-3 to TRBJ2-2, with D hard to call. CDR1 is MNHEY and CDR2 is SVGEGT in the germline V gene. CDR3 length: 13 residues. The V end lost 2 bases, the J end lost 6 bases, and 7 bases lay between the germline ends.

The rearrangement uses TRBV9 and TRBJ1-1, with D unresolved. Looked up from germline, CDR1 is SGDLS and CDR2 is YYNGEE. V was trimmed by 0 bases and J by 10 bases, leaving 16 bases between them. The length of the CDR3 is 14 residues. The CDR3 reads CASSVDRGDVGAFF. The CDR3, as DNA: TGTGCCAGCAGCGTAGACCGGGGAGACGTGGGAGCTTTCTTT. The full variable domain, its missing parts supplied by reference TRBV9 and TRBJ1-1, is DSGVTQTPKHLITATGQRVTLRCSPRSGDLSVYWYQQSLDQGLQFLIQYYNGEERAKGNILERFSAQQFPDLHSELNLSSLELGDSALYFCASSVDRGDVGAFFGQGTRLTVV.

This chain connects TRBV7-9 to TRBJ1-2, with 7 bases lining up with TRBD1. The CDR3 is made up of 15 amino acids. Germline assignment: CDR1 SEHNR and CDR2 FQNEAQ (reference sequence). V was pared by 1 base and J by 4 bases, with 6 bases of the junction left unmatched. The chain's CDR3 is CASSLGTGATYGYTF. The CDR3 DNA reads TGTGCCAGCAGCTTAGGTACAGGGGCGACCTATGGCTACACCTTC.

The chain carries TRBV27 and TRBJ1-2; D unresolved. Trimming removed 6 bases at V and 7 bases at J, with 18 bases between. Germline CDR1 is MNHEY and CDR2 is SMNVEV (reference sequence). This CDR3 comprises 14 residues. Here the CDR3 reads CASSPTVGDPGYTF. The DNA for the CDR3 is TGTGCCAGCAGCCCAACCGTCGGTGATCCTGGCTACACCTTC.

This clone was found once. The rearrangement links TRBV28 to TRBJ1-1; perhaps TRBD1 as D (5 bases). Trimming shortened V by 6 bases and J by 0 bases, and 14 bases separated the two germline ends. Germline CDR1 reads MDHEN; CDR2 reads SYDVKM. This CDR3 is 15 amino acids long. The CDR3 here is CASSLSTGVNTEAFF. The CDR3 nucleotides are TGTGCCAGCAGCCTCTCCACGGGGGTGAACACTGAAGCTTTCTTT.

Written as DNA, the CDR3 is TGTGCCAGCAGCGCCTCCGGGACAGGGAGTAGGACCCAGTACTTC. It yields the protein CASSASGTGSRTQYF. The rearrangement uses TRBV9 and TRBJ2-5, with 9 bases identical to TRBD1. Germline lookup yields CDR1 SGDLS and CDR2 YYNGEE. J lost 7 bases, V lost 3 bases, and 10 bases had no gene match. The CDR3 contains 15 residues.

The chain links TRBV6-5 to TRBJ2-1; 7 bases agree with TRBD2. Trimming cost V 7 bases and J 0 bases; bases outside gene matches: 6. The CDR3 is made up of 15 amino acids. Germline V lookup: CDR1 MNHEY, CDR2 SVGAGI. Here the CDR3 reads CASIPSGSSYNEQFF. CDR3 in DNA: TGTGCCAGCATTCCTAGCGGAAGCTCCTACAATGAGCAGTTCTTC.

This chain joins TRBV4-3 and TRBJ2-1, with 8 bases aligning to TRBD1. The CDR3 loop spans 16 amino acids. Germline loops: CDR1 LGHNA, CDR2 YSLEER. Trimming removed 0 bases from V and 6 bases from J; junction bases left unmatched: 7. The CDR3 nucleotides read TGCGCCAGCAGCCAAGAACCCCCCACAGGGGGCAATGAGCAGTTCTTC. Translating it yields CASSQEPPTGGNEQFF.

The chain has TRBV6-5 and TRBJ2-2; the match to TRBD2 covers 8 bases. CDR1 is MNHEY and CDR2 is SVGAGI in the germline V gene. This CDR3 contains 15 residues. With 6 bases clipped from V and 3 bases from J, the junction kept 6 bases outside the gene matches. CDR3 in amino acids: CASSTGTSYTGELFF. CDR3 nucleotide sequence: TGTGCCAGCAGCACCGGGACTAGTTACACCGGGGAGCTGTTTTTT.

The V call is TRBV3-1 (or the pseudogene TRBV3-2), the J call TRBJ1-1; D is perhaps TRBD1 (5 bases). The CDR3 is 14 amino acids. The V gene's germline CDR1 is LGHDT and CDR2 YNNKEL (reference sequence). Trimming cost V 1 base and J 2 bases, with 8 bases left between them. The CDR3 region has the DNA TGTGCCAGCAGCCAAGTGCGGACAAACACTGAAGCTTTCTTT. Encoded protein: CASSQVRTNTEAFF.

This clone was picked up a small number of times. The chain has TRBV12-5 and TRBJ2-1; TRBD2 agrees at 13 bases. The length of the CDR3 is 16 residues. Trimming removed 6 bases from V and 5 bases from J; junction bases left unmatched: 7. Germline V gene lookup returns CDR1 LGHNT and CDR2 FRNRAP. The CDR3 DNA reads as TGTGCTAGTGGACCAAAACTAGCGGGGGGGGACAATGAGCAGTTCTTC. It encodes CASGPKLAGGDNEQFF.

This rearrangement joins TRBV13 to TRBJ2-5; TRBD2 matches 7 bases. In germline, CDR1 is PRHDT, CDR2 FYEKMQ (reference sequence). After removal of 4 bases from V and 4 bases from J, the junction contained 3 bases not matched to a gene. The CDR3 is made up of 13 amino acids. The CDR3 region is CASSSTGGETQYF. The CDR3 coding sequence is TGTGCCAGCAGCTCCACGGGGGGAGAGACCCAGTACTTC.

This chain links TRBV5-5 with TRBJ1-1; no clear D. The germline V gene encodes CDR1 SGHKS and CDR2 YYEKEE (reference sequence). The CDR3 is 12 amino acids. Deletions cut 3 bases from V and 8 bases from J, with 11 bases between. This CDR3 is CASSSNGLEAFF. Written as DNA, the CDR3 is TGTGCCAGCAGCTCCAACGGTCTGGAAGCTTTCTTT.

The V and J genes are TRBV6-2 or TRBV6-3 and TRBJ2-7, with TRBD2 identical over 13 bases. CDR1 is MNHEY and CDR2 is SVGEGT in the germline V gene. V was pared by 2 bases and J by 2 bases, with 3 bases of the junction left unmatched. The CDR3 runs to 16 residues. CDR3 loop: CASSYLGLAGAYEQYF. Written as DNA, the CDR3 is TGTGCCAGCAGTTACCTTGGACTAGCGGGGGCCTACGAGCAGTACTTC.

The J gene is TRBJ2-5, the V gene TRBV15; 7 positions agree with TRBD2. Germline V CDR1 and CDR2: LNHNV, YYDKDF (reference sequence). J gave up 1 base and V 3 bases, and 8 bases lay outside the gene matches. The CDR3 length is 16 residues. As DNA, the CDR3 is TGTGCCACCAGCAGGGCCTGGGGGGGACCCCAAGAGACCCAGTACTTC. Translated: CATSRAWGGPQETQYF.

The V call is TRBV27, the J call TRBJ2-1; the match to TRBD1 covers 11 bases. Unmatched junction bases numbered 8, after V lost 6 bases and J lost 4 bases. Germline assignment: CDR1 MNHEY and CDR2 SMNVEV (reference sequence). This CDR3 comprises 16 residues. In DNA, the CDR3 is TGTGCCAGCAGAAGCCTCGGGACAGGGGGATACAATGAGCAGTTCTTC. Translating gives CASRSLGTGGYNEQFF.

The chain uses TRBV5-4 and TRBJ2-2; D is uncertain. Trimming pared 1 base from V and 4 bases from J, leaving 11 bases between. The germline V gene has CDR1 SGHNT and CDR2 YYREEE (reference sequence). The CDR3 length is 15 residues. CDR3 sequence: CASSLSGLGTGELFF. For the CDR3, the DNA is TGTGCCAGCAGCTTGAGTGGGTTGGGCACCGGGGAGCTGTTTTTT.

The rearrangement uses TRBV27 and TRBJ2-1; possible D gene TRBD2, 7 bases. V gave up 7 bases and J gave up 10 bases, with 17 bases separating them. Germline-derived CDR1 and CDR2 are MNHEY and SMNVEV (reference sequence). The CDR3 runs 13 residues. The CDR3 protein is CASTLGGAGEQFF. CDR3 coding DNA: TGTGCCAGCACCCTAGGGGGGGCGGGGGAGCAGTTCTTC.

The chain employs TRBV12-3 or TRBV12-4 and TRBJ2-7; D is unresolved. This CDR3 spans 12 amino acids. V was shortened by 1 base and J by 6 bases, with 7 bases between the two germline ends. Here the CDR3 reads CASSLGGPEQYF. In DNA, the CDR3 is TGTGCCAGCAGTTTAGGGGGTCCCGAGCAGTACTTC.

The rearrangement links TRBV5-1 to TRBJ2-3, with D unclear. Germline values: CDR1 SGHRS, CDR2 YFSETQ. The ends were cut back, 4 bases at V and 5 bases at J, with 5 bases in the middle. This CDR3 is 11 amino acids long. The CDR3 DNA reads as TGCGCCAGCAGCGCCAAAGATACGCAGTATTTT. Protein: CASSAKDTQYF.

The CDR3, as DNA: TGTGCCAGTAGTCCCAGGGGGCCTGAAGCTTTCTTT. This codes for CASSPRGPEAFF. The genes are TRBV19 and TRBJ1-1, with TRBD1 matching over 8 bases. The CDR3 loop spans 12 amino acids. Germline-derived CDR1 and CDR2 are LNHDA and SQIVND (reference sequence). Trimming removed 5 bases from V and 6 bases from J; junction bases left unmatched: 2.